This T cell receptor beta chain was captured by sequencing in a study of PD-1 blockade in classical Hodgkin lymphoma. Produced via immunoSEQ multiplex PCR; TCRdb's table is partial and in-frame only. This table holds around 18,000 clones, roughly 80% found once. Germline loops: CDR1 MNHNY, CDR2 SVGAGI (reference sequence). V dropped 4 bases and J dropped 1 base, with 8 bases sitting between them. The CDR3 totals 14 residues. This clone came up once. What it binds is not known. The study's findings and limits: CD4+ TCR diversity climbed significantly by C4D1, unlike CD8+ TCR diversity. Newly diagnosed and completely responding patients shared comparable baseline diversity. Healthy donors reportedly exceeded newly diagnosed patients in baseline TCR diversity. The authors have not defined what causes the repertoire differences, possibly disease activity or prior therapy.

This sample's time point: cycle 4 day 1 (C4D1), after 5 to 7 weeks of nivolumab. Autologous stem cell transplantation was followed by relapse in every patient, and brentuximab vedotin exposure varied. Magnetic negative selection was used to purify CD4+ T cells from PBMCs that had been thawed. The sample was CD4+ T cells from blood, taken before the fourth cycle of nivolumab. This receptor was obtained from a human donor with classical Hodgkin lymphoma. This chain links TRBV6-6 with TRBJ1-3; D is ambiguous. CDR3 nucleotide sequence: TGTGCCAGCAGTTTCGGAGGTTCTGGAAACACCATATATTTT. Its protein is CASSFGGSGNTIYF.